Following are 29 T cell receptor beta chains from one sample sequenced in a study of cytomegalovirus exposure and HLA in healthy donors. 60 Vbeta and 13 Jbeta primers were used in PCR. The assay was immunoSEQ multiplex PCR, and TCRdb's table has in-frame clones only and misses some. The sample holds approximately 140,000 clones. Sample: PBMCs. These receptors all come from a young woman in good health and CMV-seronegative.

The chain employs TRBV5-4 and TRBJ1-1; the match to TRBD1 covers 9 bases. Per germline, CDR1 SGHNT and CDR2 YYREEE (reference sequence). J gave up 0 bases and V 4 bases, and 10 bases lay outside the gene matches. The CDR3 is made up of 17 amino acids. Here the CDR3 reads CASSGKDRGDMNTEAFF. Here the CDR3 DNA reads TGTGCCAGCAGCGGGAAAGACAGGGGGGACATGAACACTGAAGCTTTCTTT.

The chain joins TRBV6-5 to TRBJ2-5; TRBD1 matches 10 bases. Trimming at V came to 6 bases and at J to 4 bases, leaving 2 bases not matched to a gene. In germline, CDR1 is MNHEY, CDR2 SVGAGI. CDR3 length equals 13 residues. Here the CDR3 reads CASSRDRGETQYF. The CDR3 DNA is TGTGCCAGCAGCAGGGACAGGGGAGAGACCCAGTACTTC.

The chain joins TRBV4-3 to TRBJ2-3; 11 bases are shared with TRBD2. The ends lost 4 bases at V and 6 bases at J; junction bases unmatched: 12. There are 17 residues in the CDR3. CDR1 and CDR2 from the germline V gene are LGHNA and YSLEER. CDR3 in amino acids: CASSRRTSGRSPDTQYF. CDR3 bases: TGCGCCAGCAGCCGCCGGACTAGCGGGCGTTCCCCCGATACGCAGTATTTT.

The rearrangement joins TRBV5-4 to TRBJ2-7; no firm D call. The CDR3 has 15 amino acids. Looked up from germline, CDR1 is SGHNT and CDR2 is YYREEE (reference sequence). Trimming cost V 1 base and J 0 bases, with 11 bases left between them. As DNA, the CDR3 is TGTGCCAGCAGCTTGTCAGAGGAGAGCTCCTACGAGCAGTACTTC. It translates to CASSLSEESSYEQYF.

V gene TRBV29-1 combines with J gene TRBJ2-6; D is ambiguous. Trimming cost V 4 bases and J 0 bases, with 4 bases left between them. Germline CDR1 reads SQVTM; CDR2 reads ANQGSEA. The CDR3 is 13 amino acids. This CDR3 is CSVGPSGANVLTF. CDR3 in DNA: TGCAGCGTTGGGCCCTCTGGGGCCAACGTCCTGACTTTC.

The V call is TRBV6-1, the J call TRBJ1-2; 8 positions agree with TRBD1. Germline V gene data show CDR1 as MNHNS and CDR2 as SASEGT. The CDR3 contains 16 residues. Trimming removed 3 bases from V and 4 bases from J; junction bases left unmatched: 10. CDR3 sequence (DNA): TGTGCCAGCAGTGACGATATTGGGACAGGTATCTATGGCTACACCTTC. This encodes CASSDDIGTGIYGYTF.

The chain joins TRBV7-9 to TRBJ1-2, with TRBD1 matching 7 bases. This CDR3 contains 16 residues. V shed 0 bases and J 4 bases; nucleotides not matched to a gene: 8. In germline, CDR1 is SEHNR, CDR2 FQNEAQ (reference sequence). The CDR3 loop reads CASSLARDRRLYGYTF. The CDR3 coding sequence is TGTGCCAGCAGCTTAGCCCGGGACAGACGACTCTATGGCTACACCTTC.

J is TRBJ2-7 and V is TRBV6-6; 8 bases line up with TRBD2. The CDR3 length is 15 residues. V shed 4 bases, J shed 4 bases, and the junction held 9 bases outside the gene matches. The germline V gene encodes CDR1 MNHNY and CDR2 SVGAGI (reference sequence). CDR3 nucleotides: TGTGCCAGCAGTTCGGGTATAGCGGGACATTACGAGCAGTACGTC. It specifies CASSSGIAGHYEQYV.

The V and J genes are TRBV6-6 and TRBJ2-3, with 7 bases fitting TRBD1. V was pared by 5 bases and J by 0 bases, with 8 bases of the junction left unmatched. Germline CDR1 MNHNY, CDR2 SVGAGI (reference sequence). This CDR3 region has 16 residues. CDR3 residues: CASSIRQGTSTDTQYF. The CDR3 DNA is TGTGCCAGCAGTATCAGACAGGGCACTAGCACAGATACGCAGTATTTT.

This chain uses TRBV4-2 with TRBJ2-3, with a possible D match to TRBD1 (6 bases). The V end was cut by 0 bases, the J end by 5 bases, with 18 bases between. The CDR3 has 17 residues. In germline, CDR1 is LGHNA, CDR2 YNFKEQ. CDR3 nucleotides: TGTGCCAGCAGCCAAGAAAGAGGGGGATTCGCTGGAGATACGCAGTATTTT. Translated: CASSQERGGFAGDTQYF.

The CDR3 sequence is CASSLDPSGRAWGNEQFF. The CDR3 bases are TGTGCCAGCAGCTTAGACCCCAGCGGGAGGGCCTGGGGCAATGAGCAGTTCTTC. The genes are TRBV11-2 and TRBJ2-1; 10 bases line up with TRBD2. The CDR3 is made up of 18 amino acids. The V segment lost 0 bases and the J segment 6 bases; nucleotides outside the gene matches: 11. Germline V gene lookup returns CDR1 SGHAT and CDR2 FQNNGV.

The V gene is TRBV13, the J gene TRBJ2-3; 12 positions agree with TRBD2. The V segment lost 4 bases and the J segment 3 bases; nucleotides outside the gene matches: 20. CDR1 and CDR2 from the germline V gene are PRHDT and FYEKMQ (reference sequence). This CDR3 comprises 21 residues. The CDR3: CASSSRLRLAGDLLGTDTQYF. DNA of the CDR3: TGTGCCAGCAGCTCGCGCCTAAGACTAGCGGGAGATCTCCTAGGGACAGATACGCAGTATTTT. Filled out from reference TRBV13 and TRBJ2-3, the complete variable domain reads AAGVIQSPRHLIKEKRETATLKCYPIPRHDTVYWYQQGPGQDPQFLISFYEKMQSDKGSIPDRFSAQQFSDYHSELNMSSLELGDSALYFCASSSRLRLAGDLLGTDTQYFGPGTRLTVL.

This chain joins TRBV6-1 and TRBJ1-2; D might be TRBD1 (6 bases). The V end lost 5 bases, the J end lost 4 bases, and 11 bases lay between the germline ends. Germline CDR1 reads MNHNS; CDR2 reads SASEGT. The CDR3 runs to 13 residues. CDR3 sequence reads: CASSWTVTYGYTF. As DNA, the CDR3 is TGTGCCAGCAGTTGGACAGTCACCTATGGCTACACCTTC.

V and J are TRBV27 and TRBJ2-1; TRBD1 agrees at 7 bases. This CDR3 is built from 14 residues. The V and J ends lost 3 bases and 5 bases, in that order; junction bases with no gene match: 4. CDR1 MNHEY and CDR2 SMNVEV come from the germline V gene (reference sequence). CDR3 sequence: CASSFGTENNEQFF. CDR3 DNA: TGTGCCAGCAGTTTCGGGACAGAGAACAATGAGCAGTTCTTC.

The chain is built from TRBV9 and TRBJ2-1, with 9 bases aligning to TRBD2. The V gene's germline CDR1 is SGDLS and CDR2 YYNGEE. CDR3 length: 15 residues. Germline trimming cut 0 bases from V and 8 bases from J; bases unmatched to any gene: 6. CDR3 sequence (DNA): TGTGCCAGCAGCGTAGATAGCGGGAGCTTCGATGAGCAGTTCTTC. Its translation: CASSVDSGSFDEQFF.

This chain joins TRBV7-2 and TRBJ2-7; maybe TRBD2 (5 bases). The CDR3 runs 16 residues. CDR1 SGHTA and CDR2 FQGNSA come from the germline V gene. Between the trimmed V and J ends, which lost 4 bases and 2 bases, there was a span of 18 bases. As DNA, the CDR3 is TGTGCCAGCAGCTCCGCTCAGCGAGGGCCTCCCTACGAGCAGTACTTC. It codes for CASSSAQRGPPYEQYF.

The V call is TRBV6-4, the J call TRBJ2-2, with TRBD2 identical over 8 bases. This CDR3 is 22 amino acids long. The V gene end was trimmed by 6 bases and the J gene end by 0 bases; junction bases not matched to a gene: 24. The germline CDR1 and CDR2 sequences are MRHNA and SNTAGT. CDR3 protein: CASRDNVRLAGTFLANTGELFF. In DNA, the CDR3 is TGTGCCAGCAGAGACAACGTGCGTCTAGCGGGTACTTTTCTCGCGAACACCGGGGAGCTGTTTTTT.

This chain joins TRBV7-3 and TRBJ2-2; 7 nucleotides align to TRBD2. Germline CDR1 SGHTA, CDR2 FQGTGA. The V and J ends lost 5 bases and 1 base, in that order; junction bases with no gene match: 7. CDR3 length: 16 amino acids. CDR3 sequence reads: CASSEVGTKNTGELFF. The DNA for the CDR3 is TGTGCCAGCAGCGAGGTGGGGACTAAGAACACCGGGGAGCTGTTTTTT.

Notes on this clone: This CDR3 is also generated by other DNA sequences in the sample. The rearrangement joins TRBV4-2 to TRBJ2-5; 10 bases line up with TRBD1. Germline V CDR1 and CDR2: LGHNA, YNFKEQ. The junction had 8 bases not matched to a gene; V was cut back by 2 bases and J by 5 bases. This CDR3 has 16 amino acids. The CDR3 sequence: CASSQLTGGPKETQYF. CDR3 nucleotide sequence: TGTGCCAGCAGCCAACTGACAGGGGGCCCCAAGGAGACCCAGTACTTC.

The rearrangement joins TRBV25-1 to TRBJ2-1, with TRBD2 identical over 9 bases. Per the germline V gene, CDR1 is MGHDK and CDR2 is SYGVNS. The CDR3 has 15 amino acids. After removal of 7 bases from V and 5 bases from J, the junction contained 9 bases not matched to a gene. CDR3 residues: CASTPRTSADNEQFF. The DNA for the CDR3 is TGTGCCAGCACACCCCGGACTAGCGCCGACAATGAGCAGTTCTTC.

This sequence joins TRBV28 and TRBJ1-2, with TRBD1 matching over 8 bases. CDR1 and CDR2 (germline): MDHEN, SYDVKM. The ends lost 5 bases at V and 4 bases at J; junction bases unmatched: 9. There are 15 residues in the CDR3. CDR3 residues: CASSIGTGSVYGYTF. Here the CDR3 DNA reads TGTGCCAGCAGTATAGGGACAGGATCGGTCTATGGCTACACCTTC.

The chain links TRBV29-1 to TRBJ1-2; D may be TRBD1 (5 bases). Germline CDR1 reads SQVTM; CDR2 reads ANQGSEA. This CDR3 region has 12 residues. This CDR3 reads CNDSDGNYGYTF. The DNA of the CDR3 is TGCAACGACAGCGATGGGAACTATGGCTACACCTTC.

With respect to this clone: The sample carries other DNA sequences with the same CDR3. This chain links TRBV7-3 with TRBJ1-1; TRBD1 aligns across 9 bases. The junction had 0 bases not matched to a gene; V was cut back by 3 bases and J by 1 base. The CDR3 runs 14 residues. Germline assignment: CDR1 SGHTA and CDR2 FQGTGA. As DNA, the CDR3 is TGTGCCAGCAGCTTGGGACAGGGGAACACTGAAGCTTTCTTT. The encoded protein is CASSLGQGNTEAFF.

The chain carries TRBV19 and TRBJ1-4; TRBD1 matches 10 bases. The trim removed 9 bases at V and 6 bases at J, leaving 4 bases unmatched. Germline assignment: CDR1 LNHDA and CDR2 SQIVND (reference sequence). The CDR3 runs to 13 residues. CDR3 region: CASRGQGYEKLFF. CDR3 in DNA: TGTGCCAGCAGGGGACAGGGGTATGAAAAACTGTTTTTT.

The J gene is TRBJ1-3, the V gene TRBV6-1; D is undetermined. V was shortened by 0 bases and J by 0 bases, with 12 bases between the two germline ends. In germline, CDR1 is MNHNS, CDR2 SASEGT. The CDR3 totals 17 residues. The CDR3 region is CASSEATPRSSGNTIYF. As DNA, the CDR3 is TGTGCCAGCAGTGAAGCGACTCCTAGGAGCTCTGGAAACACCATATATTTT.

The V call is TRBV4-3, the J call TRBJ1-1, with no clear D. V lost 4 bases, J lost 0 bases, and 18 bases lay in between. From germline, CDR1 is LGHNA and CDR2 YSLEER. This CDR3 spans 17 amino acids. CDR3 DNA sequence: TGCGCCAGCAGCCGATACGTCCGGGGAGGGTTGAACACTGAAGCTTTCTTT. This encodes CASSRYVRGGLNTEAFF.

The J gene is TRBJ1-2, the V gene TRBV5-4; TRBD1 agrees at 9 bases. This CDR3 comprises 15 residues. Germline-derived CDR1 and CDR2 are SGHNT and YYREEE (reference sequence). Trimming cost V 4 bases and J 0 bases; bases outside gene matches: 4. CDR3 protein: CASSGDRAPNYGYTF. The CDR3 bases are TGTGCCAGCAGCGGGGACAGGGCCCCTAACTATGGCTACACCTTC.

The rearrangement uses TRBV4-2 and TRBJ2-1; 13 positions match TRBD2. This CDR3 contains 20 residues. J gave up 7 bases and V 5 bases, and 20 bases lay outside the gene matches. CDR1 LGHNA and CDR2 YNFKEQ come from the germline V gene. The CDR3, as DNA: TGTGCCAGCAGCTCTTACTACGGGACAATGACTAGCGGGAGGTTGAATGAGCAGTTCTTC. Translation: CASSSYYGTMTSGRLNEQFF.

The chain links TRBV29-1 to TRBJ2-3, with 7 positions matching TRBD2. CDR1 and CDR2 (germline): SQVTM, ANQGSEA. The CDR3 is 15 amino acids. V was clipped by 4 bases and J by 2 bases; unmatched bases: 9. CDR3 DNA sequence: TGCAGCGTTGTTCCTAGCGGCTCCTTCACAGATACGCAGTATTTT. This gives the protein CSVVPSGSFTDTQYF.